The rows below give T cell receptor beta chains drawn from one sample of a study of shared clonotypes between healthy human individuals. Sequencing was performed with immunoSEQ multiplex PCR; in TCRdb, only in-frame clones are kept and a portion is missing. Of roughly 2,000,000 clones in the sample, 93% were seen once. Sequencing was done on a sample of naive CD8+ T cells from PBMCs. All receptors come from a young man in good health. Some clones in this sample may be carry-over from other donors' samples. Both conserved end residues are part of each CDR3. The D gene is left open where the match is weak. Part of the rows lack a size; the others show once, few, many or a class for expanded clones.

TRBJ2-1 | TRBV30 | - | TRBD1 | CAWNDDSFPLGQGANPYNEQFF | TGTGCCTGGAATGACGACAGTTTTCCTCTGGGACAGGGGGCGAATCCCTACAATGAGCAGTTCTTC
TRBJ2-7 | TRBV7-9 | - | TRBD1 | CASSPRGRQGAYAEQYF | TGTGCCAGCAGCCCGCGTGGGAGACAGGGAGCCTATGCCGAGCAGTACTTC
TRBJ1-2 | TRBV10-2 | once | - | CASSGVGNYGYTF | TGCGCCAGCAGTGGGGTGGGGAACTATGGCTACACCTTC
TRBJ2-5 | TRBV5-8 | - | - | CASSLDRLAFQETQYF | TGTGCCAGCAGCTTGGACCGCTTGGCATTCCAAGAGACCCAGTACTTC
TRBJ1-1 | TRBV5-1 | - | TRBD1 | CASKTGEADTEAFF | TGCGCCAGCAAGACAGGGGAGGCGGACACTGAAGCTTTCTTT
TRBJ2-5 | TRBV28 | - | TRBD1 | CASSWTGELYPSQYF | TGTGCCAGCAGTTGGACAGGGGAATTATACCCGAGCCAGTACTTC
TRBJ2-2 | TRBV19 | - | TRBD1 | CASSIDSGQSTGELFF | TGTGCCAGTAGTATAGATTCGGGACAGTCCACCGGGGAGCTGTTTTTT
TRBJ1-1 | TRBV11-2 | - | TRBD1 | CASSSYRGRDTEAFF | TGTGCCAGCAGCTCTTACAGGGGAAGGGACACTGAAGCTTTCTTT
TRBJ2-7 | TRBV27 | - | TRBD1 | CASSHLPGQGSDEQYF | TGTGCCAGCAGCCATCTACCGGGACAGGGGTCCGACGAGCAGTACTTC
TRBJ2-7 | TRBV7-3 | - | - | CASSLGPNYEQYF | TGTGCCAGCAGCTTGGGACCTAACTACGAGCAGTACTTC
TRBJ2-7 | TRBV7-8 | - | - | CASSPTLGGVSYEQYF | TGTGCCAGCAGCCCCACCCTGGGGGGAGTTAGCTACGAGCAGTACTTC
TRBJ2-6 | TRBV19 | - | - | CARLRSGANVLTF | TGTGCCAGACTCCGCTCTGGGGCCAACGTCCTGACTTTC
TRBJ1-4 | TRBV9 | - | TRBD1 | CASSVRQGDEKLFF | TGTGCCAGCAGCGTACGACAGGGGGATGAAAAACTGTTTTTT
TRBJ2-1 | TRBV5-1 | - | - | CASSFGRFPRNEQFF | TGCGCCAGCAGCTTCGGGCGGTTCCCCCGCAATGAGCAGTTCTTC
TRBJ1-1 | TRBV19 | - | - | CASSAGRGTEAFF | TGTGCCAGTAGTGCTGGCAGAGGTACTGAAGCTTTCTTT
TRBJ2-7 | TRBV15 | - | - | CATSRELGTWTEQYF | TGTGCCACCAGCAGAGAGTTGGGGACTTGGACCGAGCAGTACTTC
TRBJ1-5 | TRBV4-1 | few | - | CASSQEIGIGQPQHF | TGCGCCAGCAGCCAAGAGATTGGGATAGGCCAGCCCCAGCATTTT
TRBJ2-7 | TRBV18 | - | TRBD1 | CASSPQGAYEQYF | TGTGCCAGCTCACCACAGGGGGCGTACGAGCAGTACTTC
TRBJ2-5 | TRBV28 | - | TRBD1 | CASSSDQGQGETQYF | TGTGCCAGCAGTTCCGACCAGGGACAGGGGGAGACCCAGTACTTC
TRBJ1-2 | TRBV10-2 | - | TRBD1 | CASSDKLRGDSYGYTF | TGCGCCAGCAGTGATAAATTGAGGGGGGACAGTTATGGCTACACCTTC
TRBJ2-1 | TRBV10-3 | - | TRBD2 | CAISAFGTSGNEQFF | TGTGCCATCAGTGCCTTCGGGACTAGCGGCAATGAGCAGTTCTTC
TRBJ2-7 | TRBV7-9 | - | TRBD1 | CASSLVPQGAYSYEQYF | TGTGCCAGCAGCTTAGTACCACAGGGGGCTTATTCCTACGAGCAGTACTTC
TRBJ1-1 | TRBV19 | - | - | CASSITLRDTEAFF | TGTGCCAGTAGTATAACACTCAGAGACACTGAAGCTTTCTTT
TRBJ2-1 | TRBV15 | - | - | CATSRDGDGADEQFF | TGTGCCACCAGCAGAGATGGGGACGGGGCAGATGAGCAGTTCTTC
TRBJ1-2 | TRBV4-1 | - | - | CASSQVIVRADYGYTF | TGCGCCAGCAGCCAAGTGATTGTAAGGGCGGACTATGGCTACACCTTC
TRBJ2-7 | TRBV7-9 | - | - | CASSLGSPGESYEQYF | TGTGCCAGCAGCTTAGGGTCTCCGGGAGAGTCCTACGAGCAGTACTTC
TRBJ2-7 | TRBV2 | - | TRBD2 | CASSRTSGSSYEQYF | TGTGCCAGCAGTCGGACTAGCGGTTCCTCCTACGAGCAGTACTTC
TRBJ2-7 | TRBV2 | once | TRBD2 | CASSERGLGRAGGYGEQYF | TGTGCCAGCAGTGAAAGAGGTTTAGGGCGAGCGGGAGGGTACGGCGAGCAGTACTTC
TRBJ2-7 | TRBV5-1 | - | TRBD2 | CASSLGLAKRNGYEQYF | TGCGCCAGCAGCTTGGGACTAGCCAAAAGAAACGGCTACGAGCAGTACTTC
TRBJ2-7 | TRBV27 | - | TRBD2 | CASSLSPGTTYEQYF | TGTGCCAGCAGTTTATCCCCCGGGACTACCTACGAGCAGTACTTC
TRBJ2-7 | TRBV30 | - | - | CAWSEGAGTYEQYF | TGTGCCTGGAGCGAAGGGGCAGGCACCTACGAGCAGTACTTC
TRBJ2-7 | TRBV18 | - | - | CASSRLGDEQYF | TGTGCCAGCTCCCGGTTAGGCGACGAGCAGTACTTC
TRBJ2-1 | TRBV6-1 | - | TRBD2 | CASSDWAGGQDEQFF | TGTGCCAGCAGTGACTGGGCGGGAGGCCAGGATGAGCAGTTCTTC
TRBJ2-7 | TRBV5-1 | - | - | CASSLGPGRGSYEQYF | TGCGCCAGCAGCTTGGGTCCAGGCAGAGGCTCCTACGAGCAGTACTTC
TRBJ1-3 | TRBV30 | - | - | CAWIRRGGTNTIYF | TGTGCCTGGATCCGACGGGGGGGTACAAACACCATATATTTT
TRBJ2-3 | TRBV7-7 | - | TRBD2 | CASSLAAGADTQYF | TGTGCCAGCAGCTTAGCAGCGGGAGCAGATACGCAGTATTTT
TRBJ2-5 | TRBV11-2 | - | TRBD1 | CASSTPADRAPQETQYF | TGTGCCAGCAGCACCCCAGCGGACAGGGCCCCCCAAGAGACCCAGTACTTC
TRBJ2-1 | TRBV19 | - | - | CATMIGGSSYNEQFF | TGTGCCACCATGATTGGGGGGAGCTCCTACAATGAGCAGTTCTTC
TRBJ2-3 | TRBV29-1 | - | - | CSDRGLAGTDTQYF | TGCAGCGATCGGGGGCTAGCGGGCACAGATACGCAGTATTTT
TRBJ1-1 | TRBV7-9 | few | - | CASSFLASNTEAFF | TGTGCCAGCAGCTTCTTAGCCTCGAACACTGAAGCTTTCTTT
TRBJ2-7 | TRBV4-2 | - | TRBD2 | CASSQAIFGTSSVYEQYF | TGTGCCAGCAGCCAAGCGATCTTTGGGACTAGCTCCGTCTACGAGCAGTACTTC
TRBJ2-1 | TRBV20-1 | - | - | CSARLYNEQFF | TGCAGTGCGAGACTGTACAATGAGCAGTTCTTC
TRBJ1-1 | TRBV4-2 | - | - | CASSQDLEPNTEAFF | TGTGCCAGCAGCCAAGATCTGGAACCTAACACTGAAGCTTTCTTT
TRBJ1-1 | TRBV6-5 | - | - | CASSYEGIGVNTEAFF | TGTGCCAGCAGTTACGAGGGAATAGGAGTGAACACTGAAGCTTTCTTT
TRBJ2-7 | TRBV27 | - | - | CASSPTRTNSYEQYF | TGTGCCAGCAGTCCCACGCGGACAAACTCCTACGAGCAGTACTTC